This is a list of T cell receptor beta chains from one sample in a study of T cells in Graves' hyperthyroidism and ophthalmopathy. A single record per CDR3 protein comes from TCRdb applying MiXCR to the multiplex PCR reads. This sample carries over 550,000 distinct CDR3 sequences, roughly 17% of them seen once, and the ten largest clones take around a sixth. The specimen was blood. Receptors originate from a woman aged 18-35 years with Graves' hyperthyroidism. The CDR3 runs from the conserved cysteine through the conserved F or W. Fields, in order: D gene, J gene, V gene, clone size, CDR3 DNA, CDR3 protein. D genes are given only for firm matches. Rows give clone size only sometimes, using once, few, many, or a class for an expanded clone.

>NA|TRBJ2-7|TRBV28|many
TGTGCCAGCAGCCCAGGGACCGGGATTCTGGAGCAGTACTTC
CASSPGTGILEQYF
>NA|TRBJ2-1|TRBV11-2|NA
TGTGCCAGCAGCTTAGTACTATCCTACAATGAGCAGTTCTTC
CASSLVLSYNEQFF
>NA|TRBJ2-1|TRBV7-9|NA
TGTGCCAGCACCGAACGACTAGGATCCTACAATGAGCAGTTCTTC
CASTERLGSYNEQFF
>NA|TRBJ1-4|TRBV28|few
TGTGCCAGCAGCCAGGGCCCAGAAGAAAAACTGTTTTTT
CASSQGPEEKLFF
>TRBD2|TRBJ2-5|TRBV7-2|many
TGTGCCAGCAGCCTCCGACTAGCGGGGGGGCCTCGACCCGAGACCCAGTACTTC
CASSLRLAGGPRPETQYF
>NA|TRBJ2-3|TRBV20-1|few
TGCAGTGCTAGGAAGGGGCCGTCGGCAGATACGCAGTATTTT
CSARKGPSADTQYF
>NA|TRBJ1-1|TRBV6-5|few
TGTGCCAGCAGTTACTCATTGAGACGGAGGAACACTGAAGCTTTCTTT
CASSYSLRRRNTEAFF
>TRBD1|TRBJ1-2|TRBV20-1|many
TGCAGTGCTAGAGACTCGACAGGGGGTGGCTACACCTTC
CSARDSTGGGYTF
>TRBD2|TRBJ2-1|TRBV5-4|NA
TGTGCCAGCAGCTTGGCGCCACTCGGACTAGGGACCAACAATGAGCAGTTCTTC
CASSLAPLGLGTNNEQFF
>TRBD1|TRBJ2-1|TRBV6-2/TRBV6-3|many
TGTGCCACCGCGGGACAGGGAGACAATGAGCAGTTCTTC
CATAGQGDNEQFF
>NA|TRBJ2-1|TRBV11-2|NA
TGTGCCAGCAGCTCGAGGAAAACAGGGAGCTCCTACAATGAGCAGTTCTTC
CASSSRKTGSSYNEQFF
>TRBD1|TRBJ1-2|TRBV27|many
TGTGCCAGCAGTACTACCCGACAGGGGTACTATGGCTACACCTTC
CASSTTRQGYYGYTF
>TRBD1|TRBJ1-1|TRBV7-9|NA
TGTGCCATAAAACAGGGGGCGTTGAACACTGAAGCTTTCTTT
CAIKQGALNTEAFF
>TRBD2|TRBJ2-1|TRBV2|many
TGTGCCAGCAGAGCGGGACTAGCGGGGGGGCCCTCCTACAATGAGCAGTTCTTC
CASRAGLAGGPSYNEQFF
>NA|TRBJ1-2|TRBV5-6|NA
TGTGCCAGCAGCTCGACGGACTATGGCTACACCTTC
CASSSTDYGYTF
>NA|TRBJ1-5|TRBV20-1|NA
TGCAGTGCTAGAGATCTTAGTGAATATAGCAATCAGCCCCAGCATTTT
CSARDLSEYSNQPQHF